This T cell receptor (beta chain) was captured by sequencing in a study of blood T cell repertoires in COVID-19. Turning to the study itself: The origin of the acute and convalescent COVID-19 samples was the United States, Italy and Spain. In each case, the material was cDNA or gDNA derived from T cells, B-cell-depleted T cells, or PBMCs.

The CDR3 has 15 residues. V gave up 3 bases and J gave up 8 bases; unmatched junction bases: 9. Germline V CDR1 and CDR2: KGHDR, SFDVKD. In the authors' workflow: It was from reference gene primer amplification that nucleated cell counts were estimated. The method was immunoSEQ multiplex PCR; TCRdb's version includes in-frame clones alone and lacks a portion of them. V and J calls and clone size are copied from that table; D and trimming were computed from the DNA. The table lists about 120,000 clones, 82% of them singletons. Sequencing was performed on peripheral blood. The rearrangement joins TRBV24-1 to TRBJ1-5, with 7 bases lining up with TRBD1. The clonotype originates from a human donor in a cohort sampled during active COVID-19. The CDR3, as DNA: TGTGCCACCAGTGATCCCTCAAGGACAGGCGAGCCCCAGCATTTT. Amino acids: CATSDPSRTGEPQHF.